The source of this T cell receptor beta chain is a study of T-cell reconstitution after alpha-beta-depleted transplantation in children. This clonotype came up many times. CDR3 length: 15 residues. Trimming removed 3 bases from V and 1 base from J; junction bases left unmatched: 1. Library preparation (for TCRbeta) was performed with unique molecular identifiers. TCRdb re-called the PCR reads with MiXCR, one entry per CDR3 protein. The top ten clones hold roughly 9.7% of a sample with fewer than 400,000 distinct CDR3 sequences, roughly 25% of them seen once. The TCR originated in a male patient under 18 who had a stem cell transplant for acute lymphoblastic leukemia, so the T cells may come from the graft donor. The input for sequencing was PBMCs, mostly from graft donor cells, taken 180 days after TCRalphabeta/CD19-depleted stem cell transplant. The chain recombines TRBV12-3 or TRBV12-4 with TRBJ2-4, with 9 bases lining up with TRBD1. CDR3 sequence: CASSLGQGAKNIQYF. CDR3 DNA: TGTGCCAGCAGTTTGGGACAGGGTGCCAAAAACATTCAGTACTTC.